These T cell receptor beta chains were read from a single sample in a study of blood T cell repertoires in COVID-19. Clones were read by immunoSEQ multiplex PCR, and TCRdb kept only the in-frame ones, dropping some. The table includes a few hundred thousand clones, around 85% detected once. Sequencing input: PBMCs or T cells enriched from blood (not recorded which). All receptors derive from a young man who had recovered from COVID-19. The CDR3 runs from the conserved cysteine through the conserved F or W. Fields, in order: V gene, D gene, J gene, clone size, CDR3 protein, CDR3 DNA. The D gene is left open where the match is weak. Rows give clone size only sometimes, using once, few, many, or a class for an expanded clone.

TRBV3-1/TRBV3-2	TRBD1	TRBJ2-7	NA	CASSDRGREQYF	TGTGCCAGCTCGGACAGGGGGCGGGAGCAGTACTTC
TRBV7-7	TRBD2	TRBJ2-5	NA	CASSLRSSGGLGQETQYF	TGTGCTAGCAGCTTACGTTCTAGCGGGGGCCTGGGGCAAGAGACCCAGTACTTC
TRBV5-6	TRBD1	TRBJ1-4	NA	CASSLNDRVRGLFF	TGTGCCAGCAGCTTGAACGACAGGGTGAGAGGACTGTTTTTT
TRBV9	TRBD2	TRBJ2-5	NA	CASSVAGGPMETQYF	TGTGCCAGCAGCGTAGCGGGGGGGCCTATGGAGACCCAGTACTTC
TRBV25-1	NA	TRBJ2-1	NA	CASSVGVEQFF	TGTGCCAGCAGTGTAGGGGTTGAGCAGTTCTTC
TRBV29-1	TRBD1	TRBJ1-1	NA	CSARPPGQGPEAFF	TGCAGCGCCCGCCCCCCGGGACAGGGGCCCGAAGCTTTCTTT
TRBV4-2	TRBD2	TRBJ2-5	once	CASSRGGAKETQYF	TGTGCCAGCAGCCGCGGGGGGGCCAAAGAGACCCAGTACTTC
TRBV7-3	NA	TRBJ2-3	NA	CASSLTPGNLPSTDTQYF	TGTGCCAGCAGCTTAACTCCGGGAAACCTTCCTAGCACAGATACGCAGTATTTT
TRBV14	NA	TRBJ1-1	once	CASSHTPLNTEAFF	TGTGCCAGCAGCCACACACCCTTGAACACTGAAGCTTTCTTT
TRBV5-1	TRBD2	TRBJ2-3	once	CASSQRTSGGADTQYF	TGCGCCAGCAGCCAACGGACTAGCGGGGGTGCAGATACGCAGTATTTT
TRBV29-1	NA	TRBJ2-1	NA	CSVGQRELNNEQFF	TGCAGCGTTGGACAGCGAGAATTAAACAATGAGCAGTTCTTC
TRBV6-5	TRBD1	TRBJ2-3	once	CASSRRDRETDTQYF	TGTGCCAGCAGCCGACGGGACAGGGAAACAGATACGCAGTATTTT
TRBV19	TRBD2	TRBJ2-3	NA	CASSEYAGGRTDTQYF	TGTGCCAGTAGTGAATATGCGGGGGGGCGCACAGATACGCAGTATTTT
TRBV7-6	TRBD2	TRBJ2-3	once	CASSLEVGGAGDTQYF	TGTGCCAGCAGCTTAGAGGTCGGGGGGGCCGGAGATACGCAGTATTTT
TRBV19	TRBD1	TRBJ2-7	few	CASRRRQGADEQYF	TGTGCCAGTAGACGCAGACAGGGGGCAGACGAGCAGTACTTC
TRBV18	TRBD2	TRBJ2-3	NA	CASRLAGGTDTQYF	TGTGCTTCCCGACTAGCGGGGGGCACAGATACGCAGTATTTT
TRBV7-2	TRBD1	TRBJ1-5	NA	CASSLGQGNQPQHF	TGTGCCAGCAGCTTAGGACAGGGGAATCAGCCCCAGCATTTT
TRBV19	NA	TRBJ1-5	NA	CASSIDRGQPQHF	TGTGCCAGTAGTATAGATCGGGGACAGCCCCAGCATTTT
TRBV7-6	TRBD1	TRBJ2-3	NA	CASSQDRATDTQYF	TGTGCCAGCAGCCAGGACAGGGCTACAGATACGCAGTATTTT
TRBV19	TRBD1	TRBJ1-2	NA	CASSRGTEINYGYTF	TGTGCCAGTTCCCGCGGGACAGAAATTAACTATGGCTACACCTTC
TRBV12-3/TRBV12-4	NA	TRBJ1-2	NA	CASSLGSGYGYTF	TGTGCCAGCAGTTTAGGGTCGGGGTATGGCTACACCTTC
TRBV24-1	NA	TRBJ1-3	NA	CATSDSGSSGNTIYF	TGTGCCACCAGTGACTCGGGTTCATCTGGAAACACCATATATTTT
TRBV7-3	TRBD1	TRBJ1-5	few	CASSPGQGNQPQHF	TGTGCCAGCAGCCCGGGACAGGGCAATCAGCCCCAGCATTTT
TRBV7-9	NA	TRBJ1-2	NA	CASSFAGDAGYTF	TGTGCCAGCAGCTTTGCAGGGGACGCTGGCTACACCTTC
TRBV10-3	NA	TRBJ1-3	few	CAISERDTSGNTIYF	TGTGCCATCAGTGAGCGGGACACCTCTGGAAACACCATATATTTT
TRBV5-1	TRBD1	TRBJ2-7	NA	CASSFTGGNDEQYF	TGCGCCAGCAGCTTTACAGGGGGCAACGACGAGCAGTACTTC
TRBV3-1/TRBV3-2	TRBD2	TRBJ2-1	NA	CASSQMTSGGMGTQFF	TGTGCCAGCAGCCAAATGACTAGCGGGGGGATGGGGACTCAGTTCTTC
TRBV6-5	TRBD1	TRBJ2-7	NA	CASSMGQSTYEQYF	TGTGCCAGCAGCATGGGACAGTCAACTTACGAGCAGTACTTC
TRBV3-1/TRBV3-2	NA	TRBJ1-6	NA	CASSQELGGNSPLHF	TGTGCCAGCAGCCAAGAACTGGGGGGGAATTCACCCCTCCACTTT
TRBV9	TRBD2	TRBJ2-5	NA	CASSGNSGGPQTQYF	TGTGCCAGCAGCGGCAATAGCGGGGGGCCCCAGACCCAGTACTTC
TRBV29-1	NA	TRBJ2-7	NA	CSVPGWGPYEQYF	TGCAGCGTCCCCGGATGGGGGCCGTACGAGCAGTACTTC
TRBV7-3	NA	TRBJ2-1	NA	CASSAMGASYNEQFF	TGTGCCAGCAGCGCCATGGGGGCATCCTACAATGAGCAGTTCTTC
TRBV5-1	NA	TRBJ1-1	few	CASSFPSGTEAFF	TGCGCCAGCAGCTTTCCTAGTGGCACTGAAGCTTTCTTT
TRBV27	NA	TRBJ1-6	NA	CASRLSSYNSPLHF	TGTGCCAGCAGATTGAGCTCCTATAATTCACCCCTCCACTTT
TRBV6-6	TRBD1	TRBJ2-7	NA	CASRAPGQGYEQYF	TGTGCCAGCAGAGCTCCGGGACAGGGATACGAGCAGTACTTC
TRBV4-2	NA	TRBJ2-1	NA	CASSQDRAANSYNEQFF	TGTGCCAGCAGCCAAGATCGAGCGGCGAACTCCTACAATGAGCAGTTCTTC
TRBV12-3/TRBV12-4	NA	TRBJ1-2	NA	CASSFQYGYTF	TGTGCCAGCAGTTTCCAATATGGCTACACCTTC
TRBV7-2	TRBD1	TRBJ2-6	NA	CASSLLMLDRDWANVLTF	TGTGCCAGCAGCTTATTAATGCTCGACAGGGATTGGGCCAACGTCCTGACTTTC
TRBV6-4	NA	TRBJ2-1	NA	CASSPGQHNEQFF	TGTGCCAGCAGTCCAGGACAGCACAATGAGCAGTTCTTC
TRBV5-6	NA	TRBJ1-5	NA	CASSLRGASQPQHF	TGTGCCAGCAGCTTGCGGGGGGCGAGTCAGCCCCAGCATTTT
TRBV7-2	TRBD1	TRBJ1-6	few	CASSIGTARVGSPLHF	TGTGCCAGCAGCATTGGGACAGCAAGAGTGGGTTCACCCCTCCACTTT
TRBV7-9	TRBD2	TRBJ2-4	NA	CASSDTGGHIQYF	TGTGCCAGCAGCGATACGGGGGGGCACATTCAGTACTTC
TRBV30	NA	TRBJ1-1	NA	CAWTVSRNTEAFF	TGTGCCTGGACGGTTTCTAGGAACACTGAAGCTTTCTTT